Reported below is one TCR beta chain. Using immunoSEQ multiplex PCR, the repertoire was profiled, and TCRdb retains in-frame clones only, with some absent. The sample consists of fewer than 200,000 clones, approximately 87% of them appearing once. These data come from a study of blood T cell repertoires in COVID-19. Study summary: The analysed material was cDNA or gDNA that came from T cells, B-cell-depleted T cells, or PBMCs.

V lost 2 bases, J lost 0 bases, and 8 bases stayed unmatched. The CDR3 runs to 17 residues. In germline, CDR1 is MNHNS, CDR2 SASEGT. The clonotype originates from a man in his forties with active or convalescent COVID-19. The chain recombines TRBV6-1 with TRBJ2-3; TRBD1 aligns across 7 bases. Sequenced input: peripheral blood. CDR3 sequence (DNA): TGTGCCAGCAGTGAAACGACAGGGCCCTCCAGCACAGATACGCAGTATTTT. It encodes CASSETTGPSSTDTQYF.